The subject of this entry is one T cell receptor beta chain. As handled by the study authors: Counts of nucleated cells, estimated from reference gene primer amplification, were obtained. The assay was immunoSEQ multiplex PCR, and TCRdb's table has in-frame clones only and misses some. Clone size and V and J calls were adopted from that table, with D and trimming inferred from the DNA. The sample has 410,000 or so clones, roughly 90% seen once. The V end lost 3 bases, the J end lost 7 bases, and 15 bases lay between the germline ends. CDR3 size: 14 residues. Looked up from germline, CDR1 is MDHEN and CDR2 is SYDVKM. This record belongs to a study of blood T cell repertoires in COVID-19. Study-wide context: T cells, B-cell-depleted T cells, or PBMCs supplied cDNA or gDNA.

The specimen was peripheral blood. The gene calls are TRBV28 and TRBJ1-1; D is perhaps TRBD1 (6 bases). This receptor was taken from a woman aged 40 to 50 with COVID-19, enrolled during active disease. The CDR3 DNA sequence: TGTGCCAGCAGTTTGGCCCCCCCGACAGGTGAAGCTTTCTTT. It encodes CASSLAPPTGEAFF.